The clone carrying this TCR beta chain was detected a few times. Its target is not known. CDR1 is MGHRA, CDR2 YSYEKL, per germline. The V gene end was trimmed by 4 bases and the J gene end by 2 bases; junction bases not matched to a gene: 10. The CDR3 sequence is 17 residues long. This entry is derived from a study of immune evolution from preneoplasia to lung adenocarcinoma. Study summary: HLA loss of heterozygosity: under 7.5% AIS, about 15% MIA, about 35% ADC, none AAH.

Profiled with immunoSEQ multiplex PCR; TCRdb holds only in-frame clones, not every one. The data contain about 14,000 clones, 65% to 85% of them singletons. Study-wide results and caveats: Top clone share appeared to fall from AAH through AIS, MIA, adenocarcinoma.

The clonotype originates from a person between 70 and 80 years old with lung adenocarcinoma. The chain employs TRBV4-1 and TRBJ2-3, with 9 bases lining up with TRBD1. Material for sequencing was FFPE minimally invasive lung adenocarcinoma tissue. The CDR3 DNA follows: TGCGCCAGCAGCCGGCAACAGGGGGCCTCTATCACAGATACGCAGTATTTT. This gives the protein CASSRQQGASITDTQYF.